This TCR beta chain is from a study of CD4 T cells in relation to SARS-CoV-2 and coronaviruses. Across the whole study: The restricting HLA molecule for shared crossreactive spike epitopes was mapped. Study-level findings and limits: Monoreactive clones expanded significantly more to SARS-CoV-2 than crossreactive clones did.

The germline CDR1 and CDR2 sequences are SGHTA and FQGNSA. V lost 5 bases, J lost 6 bases, and 8 bases stayed unmatched. The CDR3 runs 14 residues. The assay was immunoSEQ multiplex PCR, and TCRdb's table has in-frame clones only and misses some. The sample shows about 37,000 clones, around 85% of them seen only once. To note about this clone: Its antigen remains unidentified.

This TCR came from an adult with COVID-19. The material sequenced was memory CD4+ T cells from PBMCs. J is TRBJ2-7 and V is TRBV7-2, with TRBD1 identical over 9 bases. In DNA form, the CDR3 reads TGTGCCAGCAGCGGCCGGGACAGGGTCAGCGAGCAGTACTTC. Protein sequence: CASSGRDRVSEQYF.